The 13 T cell receptor beta chains reported below all come from one sample, sequenced in a study of cytomegalovirus exposure and HLA in healthy donors. Method: immunoSEQ multiplex PCR; TCRdb's copy keeps in-frame clones and lacks some. The sample yields 120,000 or so clones, 75% to 90% seen once. Sequencing was done on a sample of PBMCs. The receptors stem from a woman under 30 in good health and CMV-seronegative.

The rearrangement joins TRBV28 to TRBJ2-7; D is possibly TRBD1 (5 bases). CDR1 is MDHEN, CDR2 SYDVKM, per germline. V was cut by 8 bases and J by 2 bases, with 19 bases left in between. The CDR3 sequence is 15 residues long. CDR3 region: CASGPLRAAPYEQYF. The CDR3 DNA follows: TGTGCCAGCGGCCCCCTCAGGGCGGCCCCCTACGAGCAGTACTTC.

The rearrangement uses TRBV5-4 and TRBJ1-2; a weak D match, TRBD1 (5 bases). Germline V lookup: CDR1 SGHNT, CDR2 YYREEE (reference sequence). There are 12 residues in the CDR3. The ends were cut back, 6 bases at V and 7 bases at J, with 13 bases in the middle. The CDR3: CASTMGGAGYTF. DNA for the CDR3: TGTGCCAGCACCATGGGGGGAGCTGGCTACACCTTC.

The V call is TRBV27, the J call TRBJ2-3; 10 nucleotides match TRBD2. After removal of 4 bases from V and 2 bases from J, the junction contained 6 bases not matched to a gene. Per the germline V gene, CDR1 is MNHEY and CDR2 is SMNVEV (reference sequence). The CDR3 has 16 residues. CDR3 coding DNA: TGTGCCAGCAGTTCCGCGACTAGCGGGTACACAGATACGCAGTATTTT. It yields the protein CASSSATSGYTDTQYF.

This rearrangement joins TRBV11-2 to TRBJ2-5; D not resolved. Trimming stripped 2 bases from V and 2 bases from J, with 12 bases between. This CDR3 has 15 amino acids. Germline CDR1 SGHAT, CDR2 FQNNGV. As DNA, the CDR3 is TGTGCCAGCAGCTTATTCTACAGTGGGCAAGAGACCCAGTACTTC. It encodes CASSLFYSGQETQYF.

V is TRBV7-2 and J is TRBJ1-5, with D maybe TRBD1 (5 bases). CDR3 length: 15 amino acids. V was cut by 1 base and J by 7 bases, with 14 bases left in between. CDR1 and CDR2 from the germline V gene are SGHTA and FQGNSA. The CDR3 loop is CASSLEDSEEQPQHF. The CDR3 DNA sequence: TGTGCCAGCAGCTTAGAAGACAGTGAAGAGCAGCCCCAGCATTTT. Full variable domain (outside the CDR3, taken from reference TRBV7-2 and TRBJ1-5): GAGVSQSPSNKVTEKGKDVELRCDPISGHTALYWYRQSLGQGLEFLIYFQGNSAPDKSGLPSDRFSAERTGGSVSTLTIQRTQQEDSAVYLCASSLEDSEEQPQHFGDGTRLSIL.

The rearrangement links TRBV5-6 to TRBJ2-7; no definite D call. The V end was cut by 5 bases, the J end by 1 base, with 13 bases between. The germline gives CDR1 SGHDT, CDR2 YYEEEE. The CDR3 has 14 residues. CDR3: CASRTGSTSYEQYF. CDR3 sequence (DNA): TGTGCCAGCAGAACTGGTTCCACTTCCTACGAGCAGTACTTC.

This clone was found once. The J gene is TRBJ2-3, the V gene TRBV6-1; 7 bases line up with TRBD2. V lost 2 bases to trimming and J lost 2 bases; unmatched junction nucleotides: 16. From germline, CDR1 is MNHNS and CDR2 SASEGT. CDR3 length: 19 residues. For the CDR3, the DNA is TGTGCCAGCAGTGAAAGGGTCTCGGGCGGGAGAATGCCCACAGATACGCAGTATTTT. This sequence encodes CASSERVSGGRMPTDTQYF.

This clone was found once. CDR3 coding DNA: TGTGCCAGCAGTGAAGGGACAGGGGGCATCAGTTCCTACGGCAATCAGCCCCAGCATTTT. It specifies CASSEGTGGISSYGNQPQHF. The chain recombines TRBV6-1 with TRBJ1-5, with 11 bases matching TRBD1. Germline CDR1 is MNHNS and CDR2 is SASEGT. There are 20 residues in the CDR3. With V trimmed by 1 base and J by 2 bases, 13 bases remained unmatched.

The chain links TRBV9 to TRBJ1-2, with 7 nucleotides matching TRBD1. This CDR3 region has 14 residues. Germline assignment: CDR1 SGDLS and CDR2 YYNGEE. V gave up 0 bases and J gave up 4 bases; unmatched junction bases: 3. DNA for the CDR3: TGTGCCAGCAGCGTAGGCCAGGGGGGCTATGGCTACACCTTC. This encodes CASSVGQGGYGYTF.

The chain employs TRBV11-2 and TRBJ2-1; TRBD1 might be the D (6 bases). The CDR3 has 17 residues. V shed 2 bases and J shed 0 bases, with 14 bases lying between them. CDR1 is SGHAT, CDR2 FQNNGV, per germline. DNA for the CDR3: TGTGCCAGCAGCTTAAGGACAGCCTTCAGCTCCTACAATGAGCAGTTCTTC. Translated, it gives CASSLRTAFSSYNEQFF. Full variable domain (remainder filled in from reference TRBV11-2 and TRBJ2-1): EAGVAQSPRYKIIEKRQSVAFWCNPISGHATLYWYQQILGQGPKLLIQFQNNGVVDDSQLPKDRFSAERLKGVDSTLKIQPAKLEDSAVYLCASSLRTAFSSYNEQFFGPGTRLTVL.

The V call is TRBV21-1, the J call TRBJ2-3; TRBD2 is the table's D call, not checked against the DNA. TRBV21-1 is marked as a pseudogene. The CDR3 is made up of 13 amino acids. CDR3 DNA: TGTGCCAGCAGCAAAGGACCGGGAGATACGCAGTATTTT. As protein: CASSKGPGDTQYF.

Of note for this clone: Other nucleotide sequences in the sample specify the same CDR3. V is TRBV6-1 and J is TRBJ1-5; 10 positions match TRBD1. The J segment lost 0 bases and the V segment lost 2 bases, leaving 7 bases of the junction unmatched. The CDR3 extends over 18 amino acids. Germline CDR1 and CDR2: MNHNS and SASEGT. CDR3 sequence: CASSERGQGLYSNQPQHF. The CDR3 DNA sequence: TGTGCCAGCAGTGAAAGGGGACAGGGGCTCTATAGCAATCAGCCCCAGCATTTT.

This clone appeared once. This rearrangement joins TRBV18 to TRBJ1-4; perhaps TRBD1 as D (5 bases). Per the germline V gene, CDR1 is KGHSH and CDR2 is LQKENI. Deletions cut 6 bases from V and 4 bases from J, with 6 bases between. CDR3 length: 12 amino acids. In DNA form, the CDR3 reads TGTGCCAGCTCGCAGGGTAATGAAAAACTGTTTTTT. As protein: CASSQGNEKLFF.